Here is one T cell receptor (beta chain) with its context. Its antigen is currently unknown. This sample is part of a study of CD8+ T cells in alopecia areata. The overall study: Treated patients were dosed with oral tofacitinib, taking 5 to 10 mg twice daily.

Germline CDR1 is SGHRS and CDR2 is YFSETQ. Germline trimming cut 4 bases from V and 8 bases from J; bases unmatched to any gene: 10. The CDR3 is 15 residues long. Regarding the study as a whole: Higher clonality than in normal scalp was seen in lesional scalp, especially alopecia totalis/universalis.

Treatment in this sample: oral pan-JAK inhibitor, 5-10 mg twice daily. PBMC-derived CD4+ and CD8+ T cells were sorted. Extracted from the samples, RNA was reverse transcribed into cDNA to serve as the sequencing template. The repertoire was sequenced with immunoSEQ multiplex PCR; TCRdb's copy has only in-frame clones and lacks some. The sample carries over 150,000 clones, roughly three fifths recorded once. The TCR comes from a human donor with alopecia areata. Sequences were derived from CD4+ T cells sorted from blood, sampled at week 4, from a patient treated with tofacitinib. The rearrangement links TRBV5-1 to TRBJ1-4, with 8 bases fitting TRBD1. CDR3 nucleotides: TGCGCCAGCAGCCCGGAACGGACAGGGAGGGAAAAACTGTTTTTT. This encodes CASSPERTGREKLFF.